These T cell receptor beta chains were read from a single sample in a study of cytomegalovirus exposure and HLA in healthy donors. TCRdb keeps only in-frame clones here, not all; method: immunoSEQ multiplex PCR. The table has about 110,000 clones, over 70% seen once. Sequenced material: PBMCs. Receptors originate from a female donor in good health and CMV-seronegative. CDR3s include the opening cysteine and the closing phenylalanine or tryptophan. Fields, in order: J gene, clone size, D gene, V gene, CDR3 protein, CDR3 DNA. A D gene is named only where the DNA matches it firmly. The size of a clone is reported for some rows only, either as once, few or many, or as a class for expanded clones.

TRBJ1-2 - TRBD1 TRBV6-6 CASSYGGQGYGYTF TGTGCCAGCAGTTACGGGGGACAGGGGTATGGCTACACCTTC
TRBJ2-5 few TRBD2 TRBV5-6 CASSSDGREYQETQYF TGTGCCAGCAGCTCTGACGGGCGGGAGTATCAAGAGACCCAGTACTTC
TRBJ2-1 few - TRBV7-8 CASSLVPPGSSYNEQFF TGTGCCAGCAGCTTAGTGCCCCCAGGGTCTTCCTACAATGAGCAGTTCTTC
TRBJ1-2 - TRBD1 TRBV15 CATSNRGANYGYTF TGTGCCACCAGCAACAGGGGCGCTAACTATGGCTACACCTTC
TRBJ1-3 - TRBD1 TRBV9 CASSAARRTGSSGNTIYF TGTGCCAGCAGCGCAGCCCGTCGGACAGGGAGCTCTGGAAACACCATATATTTT
TRBJ2-7 - TRBD1 TRBV19 CATRDRIAYEQYF TGTGCCACCCGGGACAGGATTGCCTACGAGCAGTACTTC
TRBJ2-5 - TRBD2 TRBV9 CASSASGTWETQYF TGTGCCAGCAGCGCTAGCGGGACGTGGGAGACCCAGTACTTC
TRBJ2-4 once - TRBV20-1 CSASRDKELNF TGCAGTGCTAGTCGGGACAAAGAATTGAACTTC
TRBJ2-3 - TRBD2 TRBV7-3 CASSVSGTRVTSTDTQYF TGTGCCAGCAGCGTATCCGGGACTAGGGTTACTAGCACAGATACGCAGTATTTT
TRBJ1-2 - - TRBV11-3 CASSREQGRVYGYTF TGTGCCAGCAGTCGAGAACAGGGACGGGTCTATGGCTACACCTTC
TRBJ1-5 - TRBD1 TRBV19 CASSIIGTGGDQPQHF TGTGCCAGTAGTATAATCGGGACAGGGGGCGATCAGCCCCAGCATTTT
TRBJ2-7 - TRBD2 TRBV2 CASSEATGLAHEQYF TGTGCCAGCAGTGAAGCGACAGGACTAGCCCACGAGCAGTACTTC
TRBJ2-3 - - TRBV19 CASGALGHLGTDTQYF TGTGCCAGTGGGGCCCTAGGGCACCTCGGGACAGATACGCAGTATTTT
TRBJ2-7 few TRBD2 TRBV4-2 CASSQTPSGPLHEQYF TGTGCCAGCAGCCAGACCCCTAGCGGCCCCCTCCACGAGCAGTACTTC
TRBJ2-7 - TRBD1 TRBV5-1 CASSLGSVRDRGTEQYF TGCGCCAGCAGCTTGGGCTCGGTACGGGACAGGGGGACGGAGCAGTACTTC
TRBJ2-2 - TRBD1 TRBV2 CASSTGDTGELFF TGTGCCAGCTCGACAGGGGACACCGGGGAGCTGTTTTTT
TRBJ1-5 - - TRBV12-2 CASRFAHPGTGPNQPQHF TGTGCAAGTCGCTTTGCCCATCCAGGTACAGGGCCCAATCAGCCCCAGCATTTT
TRBJ2-7 - TRBD1 TRBV10-1 CASSEPHRDRDYYEQYF TGCGCCAGCAGTGAGCCTCACCGGGACAGGGATTACTACGAGCAGTACTTC
TRBJ2-3 - TRBD2 TRBV5-1 CASSLYGLAGSQSTDTQYF TGCGCCAGCAGCTTGTATGGACTAGCGGGATCGCAAAGCACAGATACGCAGTATTTT
TRBJ2-2 - TRBD1 TRBV4-2 CASSPRQGAFGELFF TGTGCCAGCAGCCCCCGACAGGGGGCGTTCGGGGAGCTGTTTTTT
TRBJ1-1 once - TRBV15 CATSRARGMNTEAFF TGTGCCACCAGCAGAGCGCGGGGTATGAACACTGAAGCTTTCTTT
TRBJ1-2 - - TRBV28 CASSLRFNYGYTF TGTGCCAGCAGTTTGCGGTTTAACTATGGCTACACCTTC
TRBJ2-7 once TRBD1 TRBV10-3 CAINPGQLRTLDEQYF TGTGCCATCAACCCGGGACAGTTACGTACCCTCGACGAGCAGTACTTC
TRBJ2-1 - - TRBV29-1 CSVAQTYNEQFF TGCAGCGTTGCACAGACCTACAATGAGCAGTTCTTC
TRBJ2-5 - TRBD2 TRBV5-4 CASSRTSGSLGETQYF TGTGCCAGCAGCCGGACTAGCGGGAGTTTGGGAGAGACCCAGTACTTC
TRBJ2-7 once TRBD1 TRBV30 CAWNRQGAVYEQYF TGTGCCTGGAACAGACAGGGGGCGGTGTACGAGCAGTACTTC
TRBJ1-2 - - TRBV6-5 CASSYSRDGYGYTF TGTGCCAGCAGTTACTCTCGGGATGGCTATGGCTACACCTTC
TRBJ2-7 - - TRBV5-5 CASSLDTGTPTYEQYF TGTGCCAGCAGCTTGGATACAGGGACCCCCACCTACGAGCAGTACTTC
TRBJ2-7 - - TRBV20-1 CSALGMRSQYF TGCAGTGCCCTAGGAATGCGGTCTCAGTACTTC
TRBJ2-3 - TRBD1 TRBV5-4 CASSMTGSTDTQYF TGTGCCAGCTCTATGACAGGGAGCACAGATACGCAGTATTTT
TRBJ2-5 once TRBD2 TRBV2 CASSKGLAKETQYF TGTGCCAGCAGTAAAGGACTAGCCAAAGAGACCCAGTACTTC
TRBJ2-1 once - TRBV19 CASSIPRSNEQFF TGTGCCAGTAGTATTCCGAGGAGCAATGAGCAGTTCTTC
TRBJ2-5 - - TRBV30 CAWSVLAGSQETQYF TGTGCCTGGAGTGTTTTGGCAGGTTCGCAAGAGACCCAGTACTTC
TRBJ2-7 - - TRBV27 CASRIGWRSTYEQYF TGTGCCAGCAGGATCGGGTGGCGGTCGACCTACGAGCAGTACTTC
TRBJ2-1 - - TRBV9 CASSPAGAGGEQFF TGTGCCAGCAGCCCGGCTGGTGCGGGTGGTGAGCAGTTCTTC
TRBJ2-5 - TRBD2 TRBV5-1 CASSYERGQETQYF TGCGCCAGCAGCTACGAGCGGGGTCAAGAGACCCAGTACTTC
TRBJ2-5 - - TRBV5-1 CASSSGQGPETQYF TGCGCCAGCAGCTCAGGGCAGGGGCCCGAGACCCAGTACTTC
TRBJ1-4 - - TRBV9 CASSVGTGRKDEKLFF TGTGCCAGCAGCGTAGGTACAGGGCGGAAGGATGAAAAACTGTTTTTT
TRBJ2-1 - - TRBV27 CASSLGRLNEQFF TGTGCCAGCAGTTTAGGCAGACTCAATGAGCAGTTCTTC
TRBJ1-2 - - TRBV5-1 CASSLYAGGADNYGYTF TGCGCCAGCAGCCTATATGCGGGGGGGGCAGACAACTATGGCTACACCTTC
TRBJ1-4 - TRBD1 TRBV6-1 CASSERRTGSRGEKLFF TGTGCCAGCAGTGAAAGGCGGACAGGGAGCCGAGGTGAAAAACTGTTTTTT
TRBJ2-5 few TRBD2 TRBV5-1 CASSSGTSGRGQETQYF TGCGCCAGCAGCTCCGGGACTAGCGGGAGAGGTCAAGAGACCCAGTACTTC
TRBJ2-2 - - TRBV4-1 CASANTGAGTGELFF TGCGCCAGCGCCAATACGGGAGCCGGAACGGGGGAGCTGTTTTTT
TRBJ2-1 once TRBD2 TRBV10-3 CAISESVSGSDNEQFF TGTGCCATCAGTGAGTCTGTTAGCGGGAGTGACAATGAGCAGTTCTTC
TRBJ1-1 - - TRBV21-1 CASGFPFRGGFDTEAFF TGTGCCAGCGGTTTCCCATTTAGGGGCGGTTTCGACACTGAAGCTTTCTTT
TRBJ2-7 - - TRBV6-1 CASSAKYEQYF TGTGCCAGCAGTGCCAAATACGAGCAGTACTTC
TRBJ1-2 - TRBD1 TRBV9 CASGGTGDLANYGYTF TGTGCCAGCGGAGGGACAGGCGACCTAGCTAACTATGGCTACACCTTC
TRBJ2-7 - - TRBV11-2 CASSFSESAYEQYF TGTGCCAGCAGCTTTAGCGAGTCCGCCTACGAGCAGTACTTC
TRBJ2-3 - TRBD1 TRBV7-3 CASSPGQGGINTQYF TGTGCCAGCAGTCCCGGACAGGGGGGAATTAATACGCAGTATTTT
TRBJ2-5 once TRBD1 TRBV30 CACALTGVQETQYF TGTGCCTGCGCCTTGACAGGGGTCCAAGAGACCCAGTACTTC
TRBJ2-1 few TRBD2 TRBV5-1 CASTSGSGNEQFF TGCGCCAGCACTAGCGGGAGCGGTAATGAGCAGTTCTTC
TRBJ2-7 once TRBD2 TRBV2 CASRFTSGRYEQYF TGTGCCAGCAGATTTACTAGCGGACGTTACGAGCAGTACTTC